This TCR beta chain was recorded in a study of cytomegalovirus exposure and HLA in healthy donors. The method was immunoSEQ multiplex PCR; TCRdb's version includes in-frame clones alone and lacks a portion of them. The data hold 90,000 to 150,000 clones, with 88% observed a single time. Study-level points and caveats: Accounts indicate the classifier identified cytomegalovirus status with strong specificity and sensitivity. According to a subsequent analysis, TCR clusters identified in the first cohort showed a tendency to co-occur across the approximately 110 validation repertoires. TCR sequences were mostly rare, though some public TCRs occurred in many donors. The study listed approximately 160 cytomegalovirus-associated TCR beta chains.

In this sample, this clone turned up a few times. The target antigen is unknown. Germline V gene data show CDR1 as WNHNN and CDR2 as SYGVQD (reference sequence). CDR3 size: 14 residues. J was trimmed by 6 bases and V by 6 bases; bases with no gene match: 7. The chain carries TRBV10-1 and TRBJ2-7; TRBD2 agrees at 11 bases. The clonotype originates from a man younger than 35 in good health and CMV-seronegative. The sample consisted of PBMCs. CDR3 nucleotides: TGCGCCAGCAGCCCTCAACTAGCGGGGGCCGAGCAGTACTTC. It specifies CASSPQLAGAEQYF.